The clone carrying this T cell receptor (beta chain) appeared once. The V end was cut by 6 bases, the J end by 5 bases, with 17 bases between. This CDR3 comprises 15 residues. From germline, CDR1 is LGHDT and CDR2 YNNKEL (reference sequence). The data stem from a study of blood T cell repertoires in COVID-19. The wider study: Italy, Spain and the United States were the sources of the convalescent and acute COVID-19 samples. T cells, B-cell-depleted T cells, or PBMCs supplied cDNA or gDNA.

Measured with immunoSEQ multiplex PCR; TCRdb has only the in-frame clones, and not every one. The repertoire holds about 200,000 clones, around three quarters seen once, with less than 20% in the top ten. This TCR was sampled from a woman aged 50 to 60 with acute COVID-19. Sample: PBMCs or T cells enriched from blood (not recorded which). V is TRBV3-1 (or the pseudogene TRBV3-2) and J is TRBJ1-5; D is possibly TRBD1 (5 bases). The CDR3 region is CASSDSLGEHQPQHF. The CDR3 nucleotides are TGTGCCAGCAGTGACAGTTTAGGAGAGCATCAGCCCCAGCATTTT.